The entry below gives a single TCR beta chain sequence along with its context. Its antigen is as yet unknown. These data originate in a study of graft-versus-host responses after intestinal transplantation. The wider study: Transplantation in recipients was multivisceral, liver-intestinal, or isolated intestinal.

Assay: immunoSEQ multiplex PCR; the TCRdb copy retains only in-frame clones and omits some. This sample has some 100,000 clones; just under 95% occur once, and the top ten carry around 1.2%. Germline V CDR1 and CDR2: MNHEY, SMNVEV (reference sequence). The length of the CDR3 is 14 residues. The trim removed 3 bases at V and 6 bases at J, leaving 6 bases unmatched. The material sequenced was unstimulated CD8+ T cells sorted from spleen or lymph node cells, taken before transplant. The chain links TRBV27 to TRBJ2-7; 9 nucleotides align to TRBD1. The receptor's source is a human donor who was the organ donor for an intestinal transplant. In DNA, the CDR3 is TGTGCCAGCAGTTTCGGGGGACAGGGTGGCGAGCAGTACTTC. This gives the protein CASSFGGQGGEQYF.